These 29 T cell receptor beta chains originate from one sample sequenced in a study of OX40 agonist ivuxolimab in advanced cancers. The assay was immunoSEQ multiplex PCR, and TCRdb's table has in-frame clones only and misses some. The data show about 49,000 clones, approximately 84% seen once. Sequencing was performed on CD4+ or CD8+ T cells sorted from blood, taken in a trial of the OX40 agonist ivuxolimab. The receptors were sampled from an adult with an advanced solid tumor such as melanoma, head and neck, liver or kidney cancer.

The J gene is TRBJ1-3, the V gene TRBV7-9, with D possibly TRBD1 on 5 matching bases. This CDR3 is built from 18 residues. Trimming pared 1 base from V and 1 base from J, leaving 17 bases between. The germline V gene has CDR1 SEHNR and CDR2 FQNEAQ (reference sequence). CDR3 DNA: TGTGCCAGCAGCTTAGGGAGTAGGCCCAGGGAGTCTGGAAACACCATATATTTT. This gives the protein CASSLGSRPRESGNTIYF. The complete variable domain, with remaining parts taken from reference TRBV7-9 and TRBJ1-3, reads DTGVSQNPRHKITKRGQNVTFRCDPISEHNRLYWYRQTLGQGPEFLTYFQNEAQLEKSRLLSDRFSAERPKGSFSTLEIQRTEQGDSAMYLCASSLGSRPRESGNTIYFGEGSWLTVV.

The genes are TRBV5-4 and TRBJ2-1; 9 bases are a match to TRBD2. This CDR3 comprises 15 residues. V lost 1 base, J lost 7 bases, and 6 bases stayed unmatched. Per germline, CDR1 SGHNT and CDR2 YYREEE (reference sequence). CDR3 in DNA: TGTGCCAGCAGCTTGCCGGCTAGCGGGAAGAATGAGCAGTTCTTC. As protein: CASSLPASGKNEQFF.

The chain links TRBV7-8 to TRBJ2-3, with TRBD1 identical over 9 bases. J gave up 5 bases and V 4 bases, and 10 bases lay outside the gene matches. There are 16 residues in the CDR3. Germline assignment: CDR1 SGHVS and CDR2 FQNEAQ. Here the CDR3 reads CASSSQQRTGEDTQYF. The CDR3 bases are TGTGCCAGCAGCTCCCAGCAGAGGACAGGGGAAGATACGCAGTATTTT.

The chain links TRBV2 to TRBJ2-1; D is uncertain. V lost 6 bases to trimming and J lost 5 bases, with 8 bases between them. Germline V gives CDR1 SNHLY, CDR2 FYNNEI. CDR3 length equals 12 residues. CDR3: CASRTDHNEQFF. CDR3 in DNA: TGTGCCAGCAGAACAGACCACAATGAGCAGTTCTTC. The whole variable domain, filled in from reference TRBV2 and TRBJ2-1, reads EPEVTQTPSHQVTQMGQEVILRCVPISNHLYFYWYRQILGQKVEFLVSFYNNEISEKSEIFDDQFSVERPDGSNFTLKIRSTKLEDSAMYFCASRTDHNEQFFGPGTRLTVL.

The V and J genes are TRBV30 and TRBJ1-2; D uncertain. V was pared by 3 bases and J by 6 bases, with 14 bases between. CDR1 GTSNPN and CDR2 SVGIG come from the germline V gene (reference sequence). The CDR3 spans 13 residues. CDR3: CAWSPTFIDGYTF. In nucleotides, the CDR3 is TGTGCCTGGAGCCCTACTTTTATAGATGGCTACACCTTC.

This clone occurred a few times. The rearrangement links TRBV5-1 to TRBJ2-7; tentative D call: TRBD1 (5 bases). The CDR3 runs 13 residues. Germline V gene data show CDR1 as SGHRS and CDR2 as YFSETQ. V was shortened by 2 bases and J by 2 bases, with 8 bases between the two germline ends. CDR3 residues: CASSLTGTYEQYF. For the CDR3, the DNA is TGCGCCAGCAGCTTAACAGGCACCTACGAGCAGTACTTC.

This chain links TRBV6-5 with TRBJ2-1; D gene unclear. The CDR3 has 15 residues. The germline gives CDR1 MNHEY, CDR2 SVGAGI. Trimming took off 5 bases at V and 10 bases at J, with 21 bases between the two ends. CDR3 amino acids: CASSVFAVEQGEQFF. Written as DNA, the CDR3 is TGTGCCAGCAGTGTCTTTGCCGTAGAGCAAGGAGAGCAGTTCTTC.

This chain joins TRBV7-9 and TRBJ2-5; 10 nucleotides align to TRBD2. Trimming removed 5 bases from V and 0 bases from J; junction bases left unmatched: 6. The CDR3 loop spans 16 amino acids. Germline lookup yields CDR1 SEHNR and CDR2 FQNEAQ (reference sequence). The CDR3 nucleotides read TGTGCCAGCAGCAACGGACTAGCGGATTACCAAGAGACCCAGTACTTC. Translating gives CASSNGLADYQETQYF.

J is TRBJ2-1 and V is TRBV5-1; 13 bases match TRBD2. The CDR3 extends over 15 amino acids. Unmatched junction bases numbered 7, after V lost 6 bases and J lost 7 bases. CDR1 and CDR2 (germline): SGHRS, YFSETQ. The CDR3 coding sequence is TGCGCCAGCACCTCCGGGACTAGCGGGACTAATGAGCAGTTCTTC. It translates to CASTSGTSGTNEQFF.

This sequence joins TRBV29-1 and TRBJ2-3; D not certain. Germline values: CDR1 SQVTM, CDR2 ANQGSEA. The length of the CDR3 is 13 residues. V lost 6 bases and J lost 2, with 12 bases in between. DNA of the CDR3: TGCAGCGTAGCTAGACCGTACACAGATACGCAGTATTTT. Residues: CSVARPYTDTQYF.

This rearrangement joins TRBV7-2 to TRBJ2-1; 14 bases fit TRBD2. This CDR3 has 17 amino acids. CDR1 SGHTA and CDR2 FQGNSA come from the germline V gene. The V segment lost 7 bases and the J segment 9 bases; nucleotides outside the gene matches: 14. The CDR3 spells CASTLGGTSGRYGEQFF. As DNA, the CDR3 is TGTGCCAGCACCCTAGGAGGGACTAGCGGGAGATACGGTGAGCAGTTCTTC.

CDR3 region: CAISESVGAAYNEQFF. CDR3 nucleotides: TGTGCCATCAGTGAGTCAGTGGGAGCGGCCTACAATGAGCAGTTCTTC. The V call is TRBV10-3, the J call TRBJ2-1; maybe TRBD2 (5 bases). Trimming removed 0 bases from V and 2 bases from J, with 11 bases in between. This CDR3 spans 16 amino acids. Germline V gene lookup returns CDR1 ENHRY and CDR2 SYGVKD.

The chain has TRBV12-5 and TRBJ1-1; D is ambiguous. Between the trimmed V and J ends, which lost 1 base and 4 bases, there was a span of 7 bases. The CDR3 covers 13 residues. The germline V gene encodes CDR1 LGHNT and CDR2 FRNRAP. The CDR3: CASGLGAGTEAFF. CDR3 nucleotide sequence: TGTGCTAGTGGTTTGGGGGCCGGCACTGAAGCTTTCTTT.

The chain carries TRBV21-1 and TRBJ2-1; the DNA was not compared with TRBD2, the D call given in the table. TRBV21-1 is labeled a pseudogene. The CDR3 runs 16 residues. CDR3 DNA: TGTGCCAGCAGCAAAGAGGAGGCGGGACTAGCATTCGAGCAGTTCTTC. It encodes CASSKEEAGLAFEQFF.

The CDR3 loop reads CASSPSGLVDTQYF. In DNA form, the CDR3 reads TGTGCCAGCTCACCATCGGGACTAGTCGATACGCAGTATTTT. V is TRBV18 and J is TRBJ2-3, with 8 bases identical to TRBD2. The CDR3 loop spans 14 amino acids. The ends lost 2 bases at V and 6 bases at J; junction bases unmatched: 4. The V gene's germline CDR1 is KGHSH and CDR2 LQKENI.

The J gene is TRBJ2-1, the V gene TRBV15; D might be TRBD1 (6 bases). Germline lookup yields CDR1 LNHNV and CDR2 YYDKDF (reference sequence). V lost 1 base to trimming and J lost 5 bases, with 9 bases between them. The CDR3 is 14 residues long. The chain's CDR3 is CATSRGTANNEQFF. The CDR3 nucleotides are TGTGCCACCAGCAGAGGGACAGCCAACAATGAGCAGTTCTTC.

V and J are TRBV18 and TRBJ2-7; TRBD1 matches 7 bases. CDR1 is KGHSH, CDR2 LQKENI, per germline. V dropped 6 bases and J dropped 3; count of bases not matched to a gene: 11. The CDR3 totals 15 residues. DNA for the CDR3: TGTGCCAGCTCCGAAAGCTCGGCAGGGGGCTACGAGCAGTACTTC. This gives the protein CASSESSAGGYEQYF. The full variable domain, with the rest looked up from reference TRBV18 and TRBJ2-7, is NAGVMQNPRHLVRRRGQEARLRCSPMKGHSHVYWYRQLPEEGLKFMVYLQKENIIDESGMPKERFSAEFPKEGPSILRIQQVVRGDSAAYFCASSESSAGGYEQYFGPGTRLTVT.

V gene TRBV5-1 combines with J gene TRBJ2-1, with D tentatively TRBD1 or TRBD2 (5 bases each). The V and J ends lost 5 bases and 8 bases respectively, with 14 bases between them. CDR1 SGHRS and CDR2 YFSETQ come from the germline V gene. The CDR3 covers 13 residues. Here the CDR3 reads CASSWGSVDEQFF. The CDR3 nucleotides are TGCGCCAGCAGTTGGGGGTCGGTTGATGAGCAGTTCTTC.

The chain employs TRBV5-1 and TRBJ2-2; weak D call: TRBD2 (6 bases). The CDR3 has 15 residues. Trimming took off 6 bases at V and 4 bases at J, with 16 bases between the two ends. Germline V lookup: CDR1 SGHRS, CDR2 YFSETQ. The CDR3 spells CASNGGVVSTGELFF. The CDR3 DNA reads as TGCGCCAGCAACGGGGGAGTAGTATCCACCGGGGAGCTGTTTTTT.

The rearrangement joins TRBV11-3 to TRBJ2-7; TRBD1 or TRBD2 may be the D gene (7 bases each). V was clipped by 5 bases and J by 2 bases, with 19 bases between them. CDR1 SGHNT and CDR2 YENEEA come from the germline V gene. The CDR3 has 16 residues. The CDR3 region has the DNA TGTGCCAGCAGCCCGCAGGCAGGGGGGAGGGCCTACGAGCAGTACTTC. Residues: CASSPQAGGRAYEQYF.

V gene TRBV6-5 combines with J gene TRBJ1-1; 10 bases agree with TRBD1. V lost 2 bases and J lost 5; bases outside the gene matches: 5. This CDR3 has 15 residues. The V gene's germline CDR1 is MNHEY and CDR2 SVGAGI. The CDR3 spells CASSYGDRGRTEAFF. DNA for the CDR3: TGTGCCAGCAGTTACGGGGACAGGGGTCGGACTGAAGCTTTCTTT.

The chain links TRBV19 to TRBJ1-2; D gene unclear. Per germline, CDR1 LNHDA and CDR2 SQIVND (reference sequence). The V end lost 6 bases, the J end lost 8 bases, and 13 bases lay between the germline ends. This CDR3 contains 12 residues. The CDR3 is CASRLPRLGYTF. CDR3 DNA: TGTGCCAGTAGATTACCACGACTCGGCTACACCTTC.

This chain joins TRBV6-1 and TRBJ2-1, with TRBD2 matching over 10 bases. Germline V CDR1 and CDR2: MNHNS, SASEGT. Losses at the gene ends were 7 bases for V and 6 bases for J; bases not matched to a gene: 9. There are 15 residues in the CDR3. The CDR3 loop reads CASKRGGAVSNEQFF. The CDR3 DNA reads TGTGCCAGCAAGCGGGGGGGGGCCGTATCCAATGAGCAGTTCTTC.

This clone was seen a few times. The V and J genes are TRBV18 and TRBJ1-6; 10 bases agree with TRBD1. CDR1 is KGHSH, CDR2 LQKENI, per germline. The CDR3 runs to 15 residues. The junction had 7 bases not matched to a gene; V was cut back by 4 bases and J by 10 bases. CDR3 DNA sequence: TGTGCCAGCTCACGTTACGGACAGGGGGGATCACCCCTCCACTTT. Translating it yields CASSRYGQGGSPLHF.

The chain employs TRBV7-9 and TRBJ1-3; 8 nucleotides line up with TRBD1. Germline CDR1 and CDR2: SEHNR and FQNEAQ (reference sequence). The J segment lost 0 bases and the V segment lost 4 bases, leaving 8 bases of the junction unmatched. This CDR3 spans 17 amino acids. The CDR3 DNA is TGTGCCAGCAGCTCTCCTCGGGACAGGCCCTCTGGAAACACCATATATTTT. As protein: CASSSPRDRPSGNTIYF.

This chain connects TRBV10-3 to TRBJ1-2; perhaps TRBD1 as D (5 bases). The CDR3 length is 15 residues. The germline CDR1 and CDR2 sequences are ENHRY and SYGVKD. The ends were cut back, 4 bases at V and 0 bases at J, with 12 bases in the middle. CDR3 amino acids: CAISGQTTSNYGYTF. The CDR3 DNA is TGTGCCATCAGTGGACAGACAACCTCTAACTATGGCTACACCTTC.

This clone was counted once. The rearrangement joins TRBV7-9 to TRBJ1-2; D is perhaps TRBD1 (5 bases). Trimming took 5 bases from V and 4 from J, leaving 14 bases between them. The CDR3 contains 14 residues. Per the germline V gene, CDR1 is SEHNR and CDR2 is FQNEAQ (reference sequence). The DNA of the CDR3 is TGTGCCAGCAGCCCCGGGACCGAGGCCTATGGCTACACCTTC. Encoded protein: CASSPGTEAYGYTF. The variable domain in full, completed from reference TRBV7-9 and TRBJ1-2, reads DTGVSQNPRHKITKRGQNVTFRCDPISEHNRLYWYRQTLGQGPEFLTYFQNEAQLEKSRLLSDRFSAERPKGSFSTLEIQRTEQGDSAMYLCASSPGTEAYGYTFGSGTRLTVV.

The rearrangement joins TRBV6-4 to TRBJ2-2, with 8 bases matching TRBD2. V dropped 5 bases and J dropped 4; count of bases not matched to a gene: 3. Germline lookup yields CDR1 MRHNA and CDR2 SNTAGT. The CDR3 runs to 14 residues. This CDR3 reads CASSSGSSTGELFF. The CDR3, as DNA: TGTGCCAGCAGTAGCGGGAGTTCCACCGGGGAGCTGTTTTTT.

The V gene is TRBV11-2, the J gene TRBJ2-3, with D maybe TRBD1 (5 bases). This CDR3 spans 17 amino acids. Germline V gene sequence: CDR1 SGHAT, CDR2 FQNNGV. V lost 5 bases, J lost 3 bases, and 21 bases lay in between. DNA for the CDR3: TGTGCCAGCAGCCGTTCTAGGACAACCCAGGGAACAGATACGCAGTATTTT. Translated, it gives CASSRSRTTQGTDTQYF.